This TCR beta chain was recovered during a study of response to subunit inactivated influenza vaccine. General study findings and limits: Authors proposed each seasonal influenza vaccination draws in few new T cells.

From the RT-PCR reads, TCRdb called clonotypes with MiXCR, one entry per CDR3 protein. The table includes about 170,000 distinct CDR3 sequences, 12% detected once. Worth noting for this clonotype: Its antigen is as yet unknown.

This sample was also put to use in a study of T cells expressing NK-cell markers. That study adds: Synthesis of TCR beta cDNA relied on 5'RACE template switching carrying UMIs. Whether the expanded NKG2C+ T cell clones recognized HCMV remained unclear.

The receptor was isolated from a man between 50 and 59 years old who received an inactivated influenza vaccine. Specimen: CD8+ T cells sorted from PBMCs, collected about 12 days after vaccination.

The CDR3 here is CAWSLGTGYGYTF. The CDR3 DNA follows: TGTGCCTGGAGCCTGGGGACAGGCTATGGCTACACCTTC. V is TRBV30 and J is TRBJ1-2, with 8 nucleotides matching TRBD1. The CDR3 consists of 13 residues. J was trimmed by 4 bases and V by 3 bases; bases with no gene match: 4. Per germline, CDR1 GTSNPN and CDR2 SVGIG (reference sequence).